This T cell receptor (beta chain) was obtained from a study of shared clonotypes between healthy human individuals. The overall study: The donors, two women and a few men, were aged 18 to 49. CD8 memory received one plate per donor, CD8 naive two, CD4 memory three and CD4 naive three.

Findings and limits, study-wide: Enrolling few donors narrowed the genetic and exposure-history diversity that was represented.

As for this clone: Its antigen remains unknown. Other DNA sequences from this sample encode an identical CDR3 as well.

The CDR3 contains 13 residues. Germline V gene lookup returns CDR1 SGHRS and CDR2 YFSETQ. Trimming pared 0 bases from V and 1 base from J, leaving 5 bases between. CD45RO negativity and positive selection for CCR7 defined naive CD8 cells, a population that excluded terminally differentiated effector memory CD45RA+ cells. Data came from immunoSEQ multiplex PCR; TCRdb stores just in-frame clones and leaves some out. The table has about 2 million clones, over 85% seen once. This TCR was sampled from a man aged 18 to 29 in good health. The chain combines TRBV5-1 with TRBJ2-7; D not resolved. Material for sequencing was naive CD8+ T cells sorted from blood. The CDR3 sequence is CASSLAESYEQYF. In nucleotides, the CDR3 is TGCGCCAGCAGCTTGGCGGAGTCCTACGAGCAGTACTTC.